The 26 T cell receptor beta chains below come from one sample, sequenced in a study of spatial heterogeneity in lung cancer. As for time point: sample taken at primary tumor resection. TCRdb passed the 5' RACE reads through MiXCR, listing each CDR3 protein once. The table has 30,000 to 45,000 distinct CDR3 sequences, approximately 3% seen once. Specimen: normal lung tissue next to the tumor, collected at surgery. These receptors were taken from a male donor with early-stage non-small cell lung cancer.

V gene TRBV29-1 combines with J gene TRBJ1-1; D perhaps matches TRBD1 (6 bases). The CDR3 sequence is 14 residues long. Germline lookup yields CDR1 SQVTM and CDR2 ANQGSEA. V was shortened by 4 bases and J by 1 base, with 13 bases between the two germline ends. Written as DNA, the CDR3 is TGCAGCGTTGGGCGGTCAGGGGCGAACACTGAAGCTTTCTTT. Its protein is CSVGRSGANTEAFF.

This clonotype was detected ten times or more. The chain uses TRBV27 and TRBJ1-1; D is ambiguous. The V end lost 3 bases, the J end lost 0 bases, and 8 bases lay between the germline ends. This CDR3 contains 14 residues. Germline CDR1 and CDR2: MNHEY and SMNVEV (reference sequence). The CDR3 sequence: CASSFSNVNTEAFF. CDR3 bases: TGTGCCAGCAGTTTTAGTAACGTGAACACTGAAGCTTTCTTT.

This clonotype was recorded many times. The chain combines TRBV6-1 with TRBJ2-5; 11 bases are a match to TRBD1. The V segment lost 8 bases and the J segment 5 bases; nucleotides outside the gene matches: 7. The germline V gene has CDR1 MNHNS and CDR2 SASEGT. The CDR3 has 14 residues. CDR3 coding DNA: TGTGCCAGCGACGGACAGGGGGCCTTTGAGACCCAGTACTTC. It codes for CASDGQGAFETQYF.

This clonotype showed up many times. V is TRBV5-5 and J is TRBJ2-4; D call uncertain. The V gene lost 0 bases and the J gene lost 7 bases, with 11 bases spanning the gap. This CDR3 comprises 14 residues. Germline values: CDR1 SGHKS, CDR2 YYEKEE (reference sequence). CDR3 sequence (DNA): TGTGCCAGCAGCTTGGATTTCCGCTTGAACATTCAGTACTTC. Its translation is CASSLDFRLNIQYF. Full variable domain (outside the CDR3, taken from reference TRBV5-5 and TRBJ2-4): DAGVTQSPTHLIKTRGQQVTLRCSPISGHKSVSWYQQVLGQGPQFIFQYYEKEERGRGNFPDRFSARQFPNYSSELNVNALLLGDSALYLCASSLDFRLNIQYFGAGTRLSVL.

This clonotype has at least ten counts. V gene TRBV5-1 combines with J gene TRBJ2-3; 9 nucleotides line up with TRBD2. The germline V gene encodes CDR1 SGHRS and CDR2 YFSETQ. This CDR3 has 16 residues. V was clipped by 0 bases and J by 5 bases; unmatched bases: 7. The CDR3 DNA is TGCGCCAGCAGCTTGGCCCCGCGGGGGGGCCAAGATACGCAGTATTTT. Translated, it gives CASSLAPRGGQDTQYF.

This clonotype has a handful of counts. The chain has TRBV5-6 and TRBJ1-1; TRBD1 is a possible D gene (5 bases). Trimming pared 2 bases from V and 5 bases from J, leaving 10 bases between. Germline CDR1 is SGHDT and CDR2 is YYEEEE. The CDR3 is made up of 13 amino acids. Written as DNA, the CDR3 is TGTGCCAGCAGCTTCCTACAGGAAACTGAAGCTTTCTTT. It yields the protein CASSFLQETEAFF.

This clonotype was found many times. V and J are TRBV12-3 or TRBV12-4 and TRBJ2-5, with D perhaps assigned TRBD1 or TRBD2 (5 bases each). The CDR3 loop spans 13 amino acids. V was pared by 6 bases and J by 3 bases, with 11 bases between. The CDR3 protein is CASSRDGEETQYF. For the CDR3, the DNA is TGTGCCAGCAGCCGGGACGGCGAAGAGACCCAGTACTTC.

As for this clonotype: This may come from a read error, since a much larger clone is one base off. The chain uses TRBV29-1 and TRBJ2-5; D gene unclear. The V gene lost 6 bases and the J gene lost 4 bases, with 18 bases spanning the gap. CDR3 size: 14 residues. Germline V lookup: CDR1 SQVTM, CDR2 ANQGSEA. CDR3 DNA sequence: TGCAGCGTAAAAAACCTTGACGGTCTAGAGACCCAGTACTTC. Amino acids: CSVKNLDGLETQYF.

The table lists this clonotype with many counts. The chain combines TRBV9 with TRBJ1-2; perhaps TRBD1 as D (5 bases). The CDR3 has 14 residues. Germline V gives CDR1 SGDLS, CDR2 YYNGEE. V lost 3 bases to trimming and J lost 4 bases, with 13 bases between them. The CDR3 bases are TGTGCCAGCAGCGCGTATTTGGGGCCCTATGGCTACACCTTC. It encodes CASSAYLGPYGYTF.

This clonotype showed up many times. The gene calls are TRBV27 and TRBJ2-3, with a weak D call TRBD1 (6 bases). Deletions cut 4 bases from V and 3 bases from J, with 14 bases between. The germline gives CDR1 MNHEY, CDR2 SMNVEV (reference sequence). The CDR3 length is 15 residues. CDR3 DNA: TGTGCCAGCAGTTGGGGGCGGCCATCAACAGATACGCAGTATTTT. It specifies CASSWGRPSTDTQYF.

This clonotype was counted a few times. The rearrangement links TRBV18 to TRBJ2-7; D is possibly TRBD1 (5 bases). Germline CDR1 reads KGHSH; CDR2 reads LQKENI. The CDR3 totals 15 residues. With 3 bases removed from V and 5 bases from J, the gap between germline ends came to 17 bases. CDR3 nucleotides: TGTGCCAGCTCACCGGCTTATGGGGCAGGAGACGAGCAGTACTTC. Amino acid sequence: CASSPAYGAGDEQYF.

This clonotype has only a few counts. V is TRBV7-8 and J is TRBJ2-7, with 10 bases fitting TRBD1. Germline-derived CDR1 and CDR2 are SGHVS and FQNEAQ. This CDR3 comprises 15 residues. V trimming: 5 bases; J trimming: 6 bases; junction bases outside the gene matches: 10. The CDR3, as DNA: TGTGCCAGCAGCCTTTACGGGACAGGGGTGGGCGAGCAGTACTTC. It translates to CASSLYGTGVGEQYF.

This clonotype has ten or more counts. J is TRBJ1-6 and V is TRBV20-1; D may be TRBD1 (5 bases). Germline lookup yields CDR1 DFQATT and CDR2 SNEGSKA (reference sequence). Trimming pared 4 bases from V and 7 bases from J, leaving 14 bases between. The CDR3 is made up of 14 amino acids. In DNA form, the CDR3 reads TGCAGTGCTATGCCCGGACACCAGAATTCACCCCTCCACTTT. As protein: CSAMPGHQNSPLHF.

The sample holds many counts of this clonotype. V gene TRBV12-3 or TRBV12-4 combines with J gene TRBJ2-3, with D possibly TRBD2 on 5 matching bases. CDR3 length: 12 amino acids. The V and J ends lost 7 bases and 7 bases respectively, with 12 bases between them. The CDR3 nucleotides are TGTGCCAGCACTGAAGGGAGTAATACGCAGTATTTT. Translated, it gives CASTEGSNTQYF.

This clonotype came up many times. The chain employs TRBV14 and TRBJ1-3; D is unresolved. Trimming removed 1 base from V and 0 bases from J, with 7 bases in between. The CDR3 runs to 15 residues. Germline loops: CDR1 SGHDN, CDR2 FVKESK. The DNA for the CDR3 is TGTGCCAGCAGCCAAGCCGGTTTCTCTGGAAACACCATATATTTT. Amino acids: CASSQAGFSGNTIYF.

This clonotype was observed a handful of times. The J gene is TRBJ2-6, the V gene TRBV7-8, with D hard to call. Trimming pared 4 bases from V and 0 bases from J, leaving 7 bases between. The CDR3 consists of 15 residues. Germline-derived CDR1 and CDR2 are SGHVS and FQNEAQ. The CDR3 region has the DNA TGTGCCAGCAGCTCAAAGGCCTCTGGGGCCAACGTCCTGACTTTC. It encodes CASSSKASGANVLTF.

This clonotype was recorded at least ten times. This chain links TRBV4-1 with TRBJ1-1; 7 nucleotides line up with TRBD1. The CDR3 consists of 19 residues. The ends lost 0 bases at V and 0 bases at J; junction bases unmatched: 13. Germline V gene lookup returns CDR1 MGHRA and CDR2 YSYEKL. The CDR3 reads CASSQETGQTDLMNTEAFF. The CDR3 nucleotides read TGCGCCAGCAGCCAAGAGACGGGACAGACGGACCTTATGAACACTGAAGCTTTCTTT.

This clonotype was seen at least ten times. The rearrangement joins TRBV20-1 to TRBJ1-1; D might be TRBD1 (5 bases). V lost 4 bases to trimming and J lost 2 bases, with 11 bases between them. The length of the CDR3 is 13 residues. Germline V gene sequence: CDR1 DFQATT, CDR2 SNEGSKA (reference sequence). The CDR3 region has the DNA TGCAGTGCTAACCGGGACCCAAACACTGAAGCTTTCTTT. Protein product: CSANRDPNTEAFF.

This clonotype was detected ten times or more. CDR3 residues: CASSPTGLILSGNTIYF. DNA for the CDR3: TGTGCCAGCAGTCCTACAGGACTGATCCTCTCTGGAAACACCATATATTTT. The J gene is TRBJ1-3, the V gene TRBV28, with D perhaps TRBD1 (5 bases). Trimming shortened V by 5 bases and J by 0 bases, and 17 bases separated the two germline ends. This CDR3 comprises 17 residues. Germline V gives CDR1 MDHEN, CDR2 SYDVKM.

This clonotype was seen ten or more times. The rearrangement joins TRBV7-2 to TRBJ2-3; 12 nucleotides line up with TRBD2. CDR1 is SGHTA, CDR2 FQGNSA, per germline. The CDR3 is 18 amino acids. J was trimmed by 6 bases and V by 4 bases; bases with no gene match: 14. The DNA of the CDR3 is TGTGCCAGCAGCTCATCTAAGAGGACTAGCGGGACTTATGATACGCAGTATTTT. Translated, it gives CASSSSKRTSGTYDTQYF.

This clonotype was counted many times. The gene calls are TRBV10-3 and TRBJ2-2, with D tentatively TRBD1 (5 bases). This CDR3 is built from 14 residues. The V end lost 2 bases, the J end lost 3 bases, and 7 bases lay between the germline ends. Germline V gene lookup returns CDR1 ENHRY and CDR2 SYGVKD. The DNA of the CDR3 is TGTGCCATCAGTGAGGGGGCCGACACCGGGGAGCTGTTTTTT. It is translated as CAISEGADTGELFF.

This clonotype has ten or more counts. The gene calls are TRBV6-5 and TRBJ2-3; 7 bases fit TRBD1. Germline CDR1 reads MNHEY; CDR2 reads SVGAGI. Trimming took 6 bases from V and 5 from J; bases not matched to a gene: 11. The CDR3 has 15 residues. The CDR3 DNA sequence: TGTGCCAGCAGACGGACAGGATCCCCTAGAGATACGCAGTATTTT. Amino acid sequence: CASRRTGSPRDTQYF.

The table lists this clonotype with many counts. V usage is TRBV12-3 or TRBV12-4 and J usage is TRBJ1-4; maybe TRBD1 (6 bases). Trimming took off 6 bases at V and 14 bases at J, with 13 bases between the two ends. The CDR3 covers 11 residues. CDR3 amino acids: CASSQQGQLFF. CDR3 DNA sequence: TGTGCCAGCAGCCAACAGGGCCAGCTGTTTTTT.

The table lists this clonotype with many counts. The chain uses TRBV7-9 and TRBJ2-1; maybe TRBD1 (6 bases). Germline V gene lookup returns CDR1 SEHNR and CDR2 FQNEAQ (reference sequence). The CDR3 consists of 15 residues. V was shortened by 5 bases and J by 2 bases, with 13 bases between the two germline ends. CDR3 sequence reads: CASSPEGVTYNEQFF. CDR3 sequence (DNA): TGTGCCAGCAGCCCCGAGGGGGTGACCTACAATGAGCAGTTCTTC.

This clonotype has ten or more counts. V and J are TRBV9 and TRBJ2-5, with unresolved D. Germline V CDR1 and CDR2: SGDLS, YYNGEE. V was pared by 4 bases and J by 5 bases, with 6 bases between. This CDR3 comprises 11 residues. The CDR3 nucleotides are TGTGCCAGCAGCCGAGGCGAGACCCAGTACTTC. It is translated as CASSRGETQYF.

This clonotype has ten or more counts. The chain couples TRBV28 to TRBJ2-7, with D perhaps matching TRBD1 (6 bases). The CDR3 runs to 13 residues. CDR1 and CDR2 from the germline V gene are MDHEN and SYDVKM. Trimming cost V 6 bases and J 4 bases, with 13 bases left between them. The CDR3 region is CASRVQGGYEQYF. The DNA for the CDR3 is TGTGCCAGCAGAGTACAGGGTGGGTACGAGCAGTACTTC.